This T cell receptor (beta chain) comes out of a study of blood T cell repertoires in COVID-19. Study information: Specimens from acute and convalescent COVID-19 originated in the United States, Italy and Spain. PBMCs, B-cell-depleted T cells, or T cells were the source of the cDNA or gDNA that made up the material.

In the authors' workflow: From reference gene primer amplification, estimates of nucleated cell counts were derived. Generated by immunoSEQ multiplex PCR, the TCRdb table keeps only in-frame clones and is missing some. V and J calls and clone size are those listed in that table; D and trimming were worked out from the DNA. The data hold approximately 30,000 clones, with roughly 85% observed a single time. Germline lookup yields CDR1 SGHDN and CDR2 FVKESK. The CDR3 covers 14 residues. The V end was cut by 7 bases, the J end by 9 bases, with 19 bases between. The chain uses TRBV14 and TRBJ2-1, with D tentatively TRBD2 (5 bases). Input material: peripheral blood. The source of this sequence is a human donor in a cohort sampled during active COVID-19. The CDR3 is CASTRSGLQSEQFF. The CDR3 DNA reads TGTGCCAGCACTCGCAGCGGATTACAAAGTGAGCAGTTCTTC. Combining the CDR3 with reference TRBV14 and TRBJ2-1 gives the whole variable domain EAGVTQFPSHSVIEKGQTVTLRCDPISGHDNLYWYRRVMGKEIKFLLHFVKESKQDESGMPNNRFLAERTGGTYSTLKVQPAELEDSGVYFCASTRSGLQSEQFFGPGTRLTVL.